The 4 T cell receptor beta chains in this list originate from one sample, sequenced in a study of blood T cell repertoires in COVID-19. Sequencing was performed with immunoSEQ multiplex PCR; in TCRdb, only in-frame clones are kept and a portion is missing. Of 85,000 to 110,000 clones listed, around 84% were seen once; the top ten hold 12%. The source material was peripheral blood. The source of these receptors is a human donor in a cohort sampled during active COVID-19.

The rearrangement uses TRBV18 and TRBJ2-5; TRBD1 matches 12 bases. Unmatched junction bases numbered 4, after V lost 4 bases and J lost 4 bases. Germline V lookup: CDR1 KGHSH, CDR2 LQKENI. The CDR3 consists of 15 residues. CDR3 amino acids: CASSQGTGGAETQYF. CDR3 coding DNA: TGTGCCAGCTCACAAGGGACAGGGGGCGCAGAGACCCAGTACTTC.

This chain connects TRBV15 to TRBJ2-1; 7 nucleotides align to TRBD1. The CDR3 length is 16 residues. V lost 3 bases to trimming and J lost 10 bases; unmatched junction nucleotides: 15. CDR1 LNHNV and CDR2 YYDKDF come from the germline V gene (reference sequence). The CDR3 DNA is TGTGCCACCAGCAGCCACCCGCGGGCCTCGGGACAGGAGCAGTTCTTC. Its translation is CATSSHPRASGQEQFF.

This clone was seen a single time. The chain couples TRBV9 to TRBJ1-4; D uncertain. V was shortened by 0 bases and J by 8 bases, with 11 bases between the two germline ends. The germline CDR1 and CDR2 sequences are SGDLS and YYNGEE. The CDR3 sequence is 14 residues long. CDR3 coding DNA: TGTGCCAGCAGCGTAGTGGAGGGTAGCGAAAAACTGTTTTTT. Its protein is CASSVVEGSEKLFF.

The V gene is TRBV19, the J gene TRBJ1-6; D gene ambiguous. Germline assignment: CDR1 LNHDA and CDR2 SQIVND (reference sequence). Trimming pared 11 bases from V and 8 bases from J, leaving 19 bases between. The CDR3 sequence is 14 residues long. The CDR3 region has the DNA TGTGCCTCAAACGGGGTCCGAGCGGATTCACCCCTCCACTTT. It yields the protein CASNGVRADSPLHF.